The clone carrying this T cell receptor (beta chain) was seen only once. This entry comes from a study of blood T cell repertoires in COVID-19. At the level of the study: T cells, B-cell-depleted T cells, or PBMCs provided the cDNA or gDNA that served as material.

Original data processing: Amplifying reference gene primers gave estimates of nucleated cell counts. Profiling relied on immunoSEQ multiplex PCR, and the TCRdb table lists in-frame clones only, not all of them. V and J calls and clone size are given by that table; D and trimming were obtained from the DNA. The sample yields approximately 170,000 clones, around nine tenths seen once. Trimming cost V 5 bases and J 1 base, with 9 bases left between them. This CDR3 comprises 13 residues. In germline, CDR1 is SQVTM, CDR2 ANQGSEA. Sequencing was performed on peripheral blood. The genes are TRBV29-1 and TRBJ1-5; D perhaps matches TRBD1 (6 bases). The TCR originated in a man aged 25 to 45 with acute or convalescent COVID-19. CDR3 bases: TGCAGCGTTCTGGGACAAAGCAATCAGCCCCAGCATTTT. Translating gives CSVLGQSNQPQHF.